One and the same sample provided the 12 T cell receptor beta chains below, sequenced in a study of T cell repertoires in cytomegalovirus infection. MiXCR, run by TCRdb on the reads, gives a single entry per CDR3 protein. The sample lists some 400,000 distinct CDR3 sequences, roughly 31% occurring once. Sequenced input: PBMCs. These receptors all stem from a human donor in good health (CMV status not recorded). Some clones in this sample may be carry-over from other donors' samples.

This clonotype was detected only a few times. This chain links TRBV6-4 with TRBJ1-1, with TRBD1 matching over 8 bases. Germline assignment: CDR1 MRHNA and CDR2 SNTAGT. This CDR3 spans 15 amino acids. The J segment lost 5 bases and the V segment lost 6 bases, leaving 11 bases of the junction unmatched. The chain's CDR3 is CASREQGGDVTEAFF. The CDR3, as DNA: TGTGCCAGCAGGGAACAGGGGGGAGATGTGACTGAAGCTTTCTTT.

There are a few counts of this clonotype. The chain combines TRBV12-3 or TRBV12-4 with TRBJ2-1; tentative D call: TRBD1 (6 bases). V shed 5 bases and J shed 6 bases, with 17 bases lying between them. This CDR3 region has 15 residues. CDR3 sequence reads: CASSRDTNRGNEQFF. CDR3 DNA sequence: TGTGCCAGCAGTCGGGACACAAACCGAGGCAATGAGCAGTTCTTC.

J is TRBJ1-1 and V is TRBV10-3, with 8 bases lining up with TRBD1. J lost 4 bases, V lost 8 bases, and 9 bases had no gene match. This CDR3 is built from 14 residues. From germline, CDR1 is ENHRY and CDR2 SYGVKD. The CDR3 DNA reads TGTGCCATCGGGCGACAGGGGAGTTCCACTGAAGCTTTCTTT. It encodes CAIGRQGSSTEAFF.

This clonotype came up a few times. The chain carries TRBV24-1 and TRBJ2-1; 11 bases are shared with TRBD2. V trimming: 4 bases; J trimming: 0 bases; junction bases outside the gene matches: 13. Germline V lookup: CDR1 KGHDR, CDR2 SFDVKD. The CDR3 sequence is 20 residues long. The CDR3 loop is CATSDKLGLADDSSYNEQFF. The DNA of the CDR3 is TGTGCCACCAGTGACAAACTGGGACTAGCGGACGACAGCTCCTACAATGAGCAGTTCTTC.

The chain uses TRBV30 and TRBJ1-6, with D hard to call. The V end lost 8 bases, the J end lost 7 bases, and 15 bases lay between the germline ends. CDR1 GTSNPN and CDR2 SVGIG come from the germline V gene (reference sequence). The CDR3 is 13 amino acids. CDR3 sequence: CAGTQQRNSPLHF. The CDR3 bases are TGTGCCGGCACCCAACAGAGAAATTCACCCCTCCACTTT. Based on the CDR3 plus reference TRBV30 and TRBJ1-6, the full variable domain is SQTIHQWPATLVQPVGSPLSLECTVEGTSNPNLYWYRQAAGRGLQLLFYSVGIGQISSEVPQNLSASRPQDRQFILSSKKLLLSDSGFYLCAGTQQRNSPLHFGNGTRLTVT.

This chain links TRBV24-1 with TRBJ2-3; D gene uncertain. V lost 4 bases to trimming and J lost 1 base, with 11 bases between them. The germline V gene has CDR1 KGHDR and CDR2 SFDVKD. The CDR3 contains 15 residues. CDR3 region: CATSDTMTRTDTQYF. The CDR3 DNA sequence: TGTGCCACCAGTGACACTATGACCCGCACAGATACGCAGTATTTT.

Points on this clonotype: A much larger clone lies one base from this, so it may be a read error. The CDR3 carries no conserved terminal phenylalanine or tryptophan, so it likely arises from a read error. The V and J genes are TRBV7-2 and TRBJ2-7, with TRBD2 matching over 9 bases. Germline V gene lookup returns CDR1 SGHTA and CDR2 FQGNSA. CDR3 length: 16 amino acids. J gave up 2 bases and V 2 bases, and 7 bases lay outside the gene matches. The CDR3 sequence: CASSLSPLAGPYEQYC. DNA of the CDR3: TGTGCCAGCAGCTTAAGTCCGCTAGCGGGGCCCTACGAGCAGTACTGC.

This chain's CDR3 is CASGGEGAYEQYF. In DNA, the CDR3 is TGTGCCAGTGGGGGGGAGGGGGCCTACGAGCAGTACTTC. The chain combines TRBV11-2 with TRBJ2-7, with a weak D call TRBD2 (7 bases). Germline assignment: CDR1 SGHAT and CDR2 FQNNGV. The V end lost 9 bases, the J end lost 2 bases, and 14 bases lay between the germline ends. The CDR3 covers 13 residues.

V usage is TRBV5-4 and J usage is TRBJ1-1, with D perhaps TRBD1 (6 bases). Trimming pared 2 bases from V and 3 bases from J, leaving 14 bases between. Germline CDR1 is SGHNT and CDR2 is YYREEE (reference sequence). The CDR3 extends over 15 amino acids. CDR3 DNA: TGTGCCAGCAGCTTCAGGGGAGGGACCCACACTGAAGCTTTCTTT. This gives the protein CASSFRGGTHTEAFF.

On this clonotype: This sequence may be a read error, since a much larger clone differs from it by one base. The chain is built from TRBV7-8 and TRBJ1-1; D gene ambiguous. CDR1 SGHVS and CDR2 FQNEAQ come from the germline V gene. V dropped 3 bases and J dropped 8 bases, with 19 bases sitting between them. This CDR3 is built from 15 residues. This chain's CDR3 is CASSFGRAGITEAFF. The CDR3 DNA is TGTGCCAGCAGCTTTGGGCGTGCGGGGATCACCGAAGCTTTCTTT.

This chain connects TRBV6-5 to TRBJ1-1; D is perhaps TRBD1 (6 bases). CDR1 is MNHEY and CDR2 is SVGAGI in the germline V gene. Between the trimmed V and J ends, which lost 3 bases and 1 base, there was a span of 9 bases. The CDR3 covers 14 residues. In nucleotides, the CDR3 is TGTGCCAGCAGTTATGTCAGGGGGAACACTGAAGCTTTCTTT. Its protein product is CASSYVRGNTEAFF.

This clonotype showed up many times. This rearrangement joins TRBV7-2 to TRBJ2-1, with a tentative D call TRBD2 (5 bases). The CDR3 contains 12 residues. In germline, CDR1 is SGHTA, CDR2 FQGNSA. The germline V and J ends were trimmed by 3 bases and 7 bases, with 7 bases remaining between them. The CDR3 sequence is CASSFGENEQFF. The DNA for the CDR3 is TGTGCCAGCAGCTTCGGGGAGAATGAGCAGTTCTTC. The variable domain in full, completed from reference TRBV7-2 and TRBJ2-1, reads GAGVSQSPSNKVTEKGKDVELRCDPISGHTALYWYRQSLGQGLEFLIYFQGNSAPDKSGLPSDRFSAERTGGSVSTLTIQRTQQEDSAVYLCASSFGENEQFFGPGTRLTVL.